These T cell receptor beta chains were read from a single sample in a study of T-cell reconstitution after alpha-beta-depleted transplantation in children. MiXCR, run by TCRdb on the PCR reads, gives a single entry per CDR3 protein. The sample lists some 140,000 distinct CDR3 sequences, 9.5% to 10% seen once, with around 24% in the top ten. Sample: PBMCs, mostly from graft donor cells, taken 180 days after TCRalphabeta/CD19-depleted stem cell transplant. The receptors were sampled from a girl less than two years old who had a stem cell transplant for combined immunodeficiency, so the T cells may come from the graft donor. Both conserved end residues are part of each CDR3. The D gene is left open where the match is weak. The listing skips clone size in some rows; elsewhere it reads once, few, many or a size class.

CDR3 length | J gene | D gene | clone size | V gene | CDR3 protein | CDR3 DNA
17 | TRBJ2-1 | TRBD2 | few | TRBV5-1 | CASSQDLLAGRGNEQFF | TGCGCCAGCAGTCAAGATCTACTAGCGGGACGTGGCAATGAGCAGTTCTTC
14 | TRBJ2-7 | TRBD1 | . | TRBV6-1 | CASSHRQGRHEQYF | TGTGCCAGCAGCCACCGACAGGGTAGGCACGAGCAGTACTTC
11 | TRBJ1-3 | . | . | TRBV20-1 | CSALNLNTIYF | TGCAGTGCCCTCAACCTAAACACCATATATTTT
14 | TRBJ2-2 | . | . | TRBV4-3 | CATSQVKASGELFF | TGCGCCACCAGCCAAGTAAAAGCTAGCGGGGAGCTGTTTTTT
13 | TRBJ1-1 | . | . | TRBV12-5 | CASGSLGNTEAFF | TGTGCTAGTGGTTCCCTGGGGAACACTGAAGCTTTCTTT
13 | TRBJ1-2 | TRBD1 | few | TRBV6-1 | CASSRTGVYGYTF | TGTGCCAGCAGTAGGACAGGGGTCTATGGCTACACCTTC
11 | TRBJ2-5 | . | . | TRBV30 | CAWGVGETQYF | TGTGCCTGGGGGGTTGGAGAGACCCAGTACTTC
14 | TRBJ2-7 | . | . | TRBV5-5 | CASSLPGRSHEQYF | TGTGCCAGCAGCTTACCGGGTCGGTCCCACGAGCAGTACTTC
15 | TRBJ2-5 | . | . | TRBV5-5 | CASSFGGDTQETQYF | TGTGCCAGCAGCTTTGGAGGGGACACCCAAGAGACCCAGTACTTC
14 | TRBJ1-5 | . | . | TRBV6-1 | CASSGRGTNQPQHF | TGTGCCAGCAGCGGAAGGGGTACCAATCAGCCCCAGCATTTT
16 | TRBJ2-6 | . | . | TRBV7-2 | CASSPRRDSGANVLTF | TGTGCCAGCAGCCCACGACGGGACTCTGGGGCCAACGTCCTGACTTTC
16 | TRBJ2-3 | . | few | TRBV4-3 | CASSQDNAGRTDTQYF | TGCGCCAGCAGCCAAGATAATGCTGGGCGCACAGATACGCAGTATTTT
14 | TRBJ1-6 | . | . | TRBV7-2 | CASSLVSEYSPLHF | TGTGCCAGCAGCTTAGTTTCGGAGTATTCACCCCTCCACTTT
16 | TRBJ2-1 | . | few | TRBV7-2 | CASSLVPGWSYNEQFF | TGTGCCAGCAGCTTAGTCCCGGGTTGGTCCTACAATGAGCAGTTCTTC
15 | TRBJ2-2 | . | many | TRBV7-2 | CASSSRGHGTGELFF | TGTGCCAGCAGCTCGCGGGGTCATGGCACCGGGGAGCTGTTTTTT
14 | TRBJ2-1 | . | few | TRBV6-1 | CASTEQFSYNEQFF | TGTGCCAGTACCGAGCAGTTCTCCTACAATGAGCAGTTCTTC
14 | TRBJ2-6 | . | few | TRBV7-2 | CASSLDSGANVLTF | TGTGCCAGCAGCTTGGACTCTGGGGCCAACGTCCTGACTTTC
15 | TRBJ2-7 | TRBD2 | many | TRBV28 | CASRRAPGLAYEQYF | TGTGCCAGTAGAAGAGCTCCGGGACTAGCCTACGAGCAGTACTTC
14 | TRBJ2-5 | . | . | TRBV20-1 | CSARDLQGQETQYF | TGCAGTGCTAGAGATCTGCAGGGACAAGAGACCCAGTACTTC
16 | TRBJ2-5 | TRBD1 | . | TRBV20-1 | CSASPGAGGLGETQYF | TGCAGTGCTTCCCCCGGGGCAGGGGGCTTGGGGGAGACCCAGTACTTC
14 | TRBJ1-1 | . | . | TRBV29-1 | CSVVSRVSYRGAFF | TGCAGCGTTGTATCCAGGGTTAGTTACCGGGGAGCTTTCTTT
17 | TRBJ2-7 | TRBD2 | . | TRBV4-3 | CASSQEFLGQGGYEQYF | TGCGCCAGCAGCCAAGAATTTTTGGGCCAGGGAGGGTACGAGCAGTACTTC
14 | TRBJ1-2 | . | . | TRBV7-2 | CASSLGAINYGYTF | TGTGCCAGCAGCTTAGGGGCTATTAACTATGGCTACACCTTC
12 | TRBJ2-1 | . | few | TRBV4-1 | CASSPTASEQFF | TGCGCCAGCAGCCCTACAGCGTCTGAGCAGTTCTTC